This T cell receptor (beta chain) was sequenced in a study of identical twins. The germline gives CDR1 ENHRY, CDR2 SYGVKD. Deletions cut 1 base from V and 0 bases from J, with 10 bases between. The length of the CDR3 is 16 residues. With template switching, a universal primer site was added, and the cDNA carried unique molecular identifiers. TCRdb re-called the 5' RACE reads through MiXCR, storing one row per CDR3 protein. The sample shows approximately 410,000 distinct CDR3 sequences, 15% to 20% of them seen only once. Study outcomes and limitations: The study found weaker excess twin sharing in beta out-of-frame sequences. Excess low generation probability was seen in twin-shared out-of-frame alpha sequences. The models gave estimates that fell short of the out-of-frame TCR alpha sharing seen in monozygotic twins.

As regards this clonotype: Its antigen is still unknown.

The TCR sequence derives from a man over 45 in good health. The chain uses TRBV10-3 and TRBJ1-5; a possible D gene is TRBD1 (5 bases). Sequenced material: naive T cells sorted from blood. The CDR3 spells CAISEYPGRSNQPQHF. CDR3 in DNA: TGTGCCATCAGTGAGTATCCAGGGCGTAGCAATCAGCCCCAGCATTTT.